This T cell receptor (beta chain) came from a study of siplizumab effects on memory and regulatory T cells. Sequencing was performed with immunoSEQ multiplex PCR; in TCRdb, only in-frame clones are kept and a portion is missing. This sample yields about 64,000 clones, of which just over 95% are seen a single time; 0.095% belongs to the top ten. The count of this clone is one. There are 12 residues in the CDR3. With 0 bases removed from V and 5 bases from J, the gap between germline ends came to 3 bases. Germline V gene data show CDR1 as ENHRY and CDR2 as SYGVKD. The sequencing sample was made of naive CD8+ T cells sorted from blood. This chain uses TRBV10-3 with TRBJ2-3; no clear D. This receptor was identified in a human donor in good health. CDR3 DNA sequence: TGTGCCATCAGTGAGTCTGGAGATACGCAGTATTTT. Its protein is CAISESGDTQYF.